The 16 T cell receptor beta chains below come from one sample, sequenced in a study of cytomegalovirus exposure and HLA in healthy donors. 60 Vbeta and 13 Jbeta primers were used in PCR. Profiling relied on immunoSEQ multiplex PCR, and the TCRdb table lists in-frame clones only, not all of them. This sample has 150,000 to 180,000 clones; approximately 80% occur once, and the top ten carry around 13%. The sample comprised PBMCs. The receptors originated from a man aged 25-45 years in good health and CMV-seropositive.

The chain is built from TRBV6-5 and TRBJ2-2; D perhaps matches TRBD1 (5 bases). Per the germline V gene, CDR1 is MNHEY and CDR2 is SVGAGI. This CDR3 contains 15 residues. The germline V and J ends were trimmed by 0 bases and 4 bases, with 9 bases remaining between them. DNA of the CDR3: TGTGCCAGCAGTTACTCGGCAGGGTCCACCGGGGAGCTGTTTTTT. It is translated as CASSYSAGSTGELFF.

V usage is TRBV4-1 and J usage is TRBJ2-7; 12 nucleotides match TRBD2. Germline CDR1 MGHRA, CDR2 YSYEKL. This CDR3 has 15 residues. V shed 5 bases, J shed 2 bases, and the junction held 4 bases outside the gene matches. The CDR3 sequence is CASSTRTSGTYEQYF. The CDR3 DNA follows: TGCGCCAGCAGCACTCGGACTAGCGGGACCTACGAGCAGTACTTC.

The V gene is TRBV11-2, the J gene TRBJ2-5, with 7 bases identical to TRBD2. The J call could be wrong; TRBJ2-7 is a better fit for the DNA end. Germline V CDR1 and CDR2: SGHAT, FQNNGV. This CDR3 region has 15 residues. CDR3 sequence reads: CASSLESGLNYEQYF. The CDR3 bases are TGTGCCAGCAGCTTAGAGTCGGGACTAAACTACGAGCAGTACTTC.

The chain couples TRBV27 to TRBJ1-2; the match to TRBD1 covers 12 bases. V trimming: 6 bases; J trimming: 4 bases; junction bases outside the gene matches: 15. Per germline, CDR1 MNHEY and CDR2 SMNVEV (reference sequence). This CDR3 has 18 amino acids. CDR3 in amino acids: CASRDTIRDRGRGYGYTF. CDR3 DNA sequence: TGTGCCAGCAGGGACACCATACGGGACAGGGGGCGCGGCTATGGCTACACCTTC.

CDR3 sequence (DNA): TGTGCCAGCAGTTTCGGTAGCGGGAGGGCCGACTACAATGAGCAGTTCTTC. It encodes CASSFGSGRADYNEQFF. The chain has TRBV28 and TRBJ2-1, with 11 bases identical to TRBD2. Trimming took 3 bases from V and 3 from J; bases not matched to a gene: 7. The CDR3 is 17 amino acids. The germline V gene encodes CDR1 MDHEN and CDR2 SYDVKM.

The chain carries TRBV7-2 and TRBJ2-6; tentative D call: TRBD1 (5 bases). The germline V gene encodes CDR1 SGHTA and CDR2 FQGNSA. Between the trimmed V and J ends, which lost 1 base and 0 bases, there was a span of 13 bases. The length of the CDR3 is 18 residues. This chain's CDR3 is CASSLVARESSGANVLTF. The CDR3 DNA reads TGTGCCAGCAGCTTAGTGGCCAGGGAAAGCTCTGGGGCCAACGTCCTGACTTTC.

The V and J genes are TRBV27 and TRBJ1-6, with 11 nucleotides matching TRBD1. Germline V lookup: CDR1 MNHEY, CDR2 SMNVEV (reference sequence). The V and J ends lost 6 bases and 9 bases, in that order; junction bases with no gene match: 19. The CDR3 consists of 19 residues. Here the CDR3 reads CASRLGRTGGRFLSSPLHF. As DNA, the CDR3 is TGTGCCAGCAGACTCGGGAGGACAGGGGGCCGGTTCCTTAGTTCACCCCTCCACTTT.

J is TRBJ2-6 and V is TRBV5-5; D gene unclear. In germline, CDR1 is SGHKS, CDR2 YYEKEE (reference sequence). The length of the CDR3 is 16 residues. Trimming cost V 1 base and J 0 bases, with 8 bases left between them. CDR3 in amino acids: CASSLTRSSGANVLTF. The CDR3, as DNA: TGTGCCAGCAGCTTGACCAGAAGCTCTGGGGCCAACGTCCTGACTTTC.

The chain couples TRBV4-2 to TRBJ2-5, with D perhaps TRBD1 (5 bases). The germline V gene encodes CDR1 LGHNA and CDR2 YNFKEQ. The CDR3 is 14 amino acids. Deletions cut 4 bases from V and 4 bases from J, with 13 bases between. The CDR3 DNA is TGTGCCAGCAGCCCGAGCCGTAGGGGAGAGACCCAGTACTTC. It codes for CASSPSRRGETQYF.

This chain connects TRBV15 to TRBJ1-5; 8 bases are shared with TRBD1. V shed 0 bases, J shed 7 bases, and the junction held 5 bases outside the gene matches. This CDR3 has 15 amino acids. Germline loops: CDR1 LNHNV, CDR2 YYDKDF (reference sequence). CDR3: CATSRDQGAGQPQHF. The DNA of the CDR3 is TGTGCCACCAGCAGAGATCAGGGGGCCGGGCAGCCCCAGCATTTT. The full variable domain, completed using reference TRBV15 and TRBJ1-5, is DAMVIQNPRYQVTQFGKPVTLSCSQTLNHNVMYWYQQKSSQAPKLLFHYYDKDFNNEADTPDNFQSRRPNTSFCFLDIRSPGLGDTAMYLCATSRDQGAGQPQHFGDGTRLSIL.

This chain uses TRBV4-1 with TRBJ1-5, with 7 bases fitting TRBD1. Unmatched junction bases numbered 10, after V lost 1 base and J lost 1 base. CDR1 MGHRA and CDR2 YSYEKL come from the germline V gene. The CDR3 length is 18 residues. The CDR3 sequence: CASSQGYAGTESNQPQHF. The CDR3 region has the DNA TGCGCCAGCAGCCAAGGATACGCCGGGACAGAAAGCAATCAGCCCCAGCATTTT.

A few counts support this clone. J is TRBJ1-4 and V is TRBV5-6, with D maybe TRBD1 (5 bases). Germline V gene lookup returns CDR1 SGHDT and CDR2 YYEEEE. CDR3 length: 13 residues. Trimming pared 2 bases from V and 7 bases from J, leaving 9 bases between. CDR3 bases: TGTGCCAGCAGCTTCACAGGTAGTGAAAAACTGTTTTTT. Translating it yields CASSFTGSEKLFF.

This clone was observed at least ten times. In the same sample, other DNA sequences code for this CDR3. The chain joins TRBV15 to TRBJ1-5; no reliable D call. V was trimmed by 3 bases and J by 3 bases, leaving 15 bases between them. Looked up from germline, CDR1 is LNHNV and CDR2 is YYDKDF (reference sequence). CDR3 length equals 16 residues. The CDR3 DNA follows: TGTGCCACCAGCAGGGGTGGGCAAAACTCCAATCAGCCCCAGCATTTT. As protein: CATSRGGQNSNQPQHF.

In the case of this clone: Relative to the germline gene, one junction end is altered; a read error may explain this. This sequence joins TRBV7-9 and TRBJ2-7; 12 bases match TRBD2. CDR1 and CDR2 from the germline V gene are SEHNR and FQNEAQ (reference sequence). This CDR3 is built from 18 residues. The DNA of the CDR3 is TGTTCCAGCAGCCCTAGGGGACTAGCGGGTCTGAGCTCCTACGAGCAGTACTTC. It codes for CSSSPRGLAGLSSYEQYF. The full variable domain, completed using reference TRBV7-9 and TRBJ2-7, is DTGVSQNPRHKITKRGQNVTFRCDPISEHNRLYWYRQTLGQGPEFLTYFQNEAQLEKSRLLSDRFSAERPKGSFSTLEIQRTEQGDSAMYLCSSSPRGLAGLSSYEQYFGPGTRLTVT.

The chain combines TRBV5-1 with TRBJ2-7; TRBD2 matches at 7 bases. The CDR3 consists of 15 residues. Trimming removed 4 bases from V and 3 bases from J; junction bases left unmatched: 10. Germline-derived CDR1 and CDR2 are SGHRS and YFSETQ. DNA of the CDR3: TGCGCCAGCAGCGCGGGCGGGACTACCCTCTACGAGCAGTACTTC. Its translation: CASSAGGTTLYEQYF.

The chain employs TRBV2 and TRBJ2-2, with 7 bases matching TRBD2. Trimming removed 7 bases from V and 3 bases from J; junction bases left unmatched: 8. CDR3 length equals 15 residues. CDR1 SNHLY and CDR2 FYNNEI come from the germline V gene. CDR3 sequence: CASTRLAEYTGELFF. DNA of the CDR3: TGTGCCAGCACGAGGCTAGCGGAATACACCGGGGAGCTGTTTTTT.